This TCR beta chain was documented in a study of OX40 agonist ivuxolimab in advanced cancers. Measured with immunoSEQ multiplex PCR; TCRdb has only the in-frame clones, and not every one. This table holds about 91,000 clones, 65% to 90% found once. CDR1 is SGHTA and CDR2 is FQGNSA in the germline V gene. CDR3 length equals 15 residues. Unmatched junction bases numbered 3, after V lost 3 bases and J lost 0 bases. The chain has TRBV7-2 and TRBJ2-3; 7 bases map to TRBD2. This sample comprised CD4+ or CD8+ T cells sorted from blood, obtained in a trial of the OX40 agonist ivuxolimab. The receptor's source is an adult with an advanced solid tumor such as melanoma, head and neck, liver or kidney cancer. The CDR3 is CASSLNGGSTDTQYF. The CDR3 DNA follows: TGTGCCAGCAGCTTGAACGGGGGGAGCACAGATACGCAGTATTTT.